The entry below gives a single T cell receptor beta chain sequence along with its context. Its cognate antigen is unknown. This entry comes from a study of beta chain features in type 1 diabetes. General study points: All four CD4+ subsets from Type 1 diabetes patients carried moderately but significantly shorter TCRB CDR3s. Whatever favoring of shorter templates PCR might show would apply equally to patients and controls.

Every participating donor gave one draw, a heparinised blood sample averaging roughly 0.12 L. Each population that was sorted was more than 95% pure. Trimming took 2 bases from V and 4 from J; bases not matched to a gene: 5. The CDR3 is made up of 15 amino acids. Germline V gene lookup returns CDR1 SGHTA and CDR2 FQGTGA. cDNA synthesis used the whole RNA isolate, giving expressed TCRB sequences. Clones were sequenced by immunoSEQ multiplex PCR, and TCRdb holds only the in-frame ones, with some missing. Here the sample spans about 340,000 clones, around 8% being singletons. The clonotype originates from a woman between 18 and 29 years old in good health. Sequenced input: central memory CD4+ T cells from blood. The chain has TRBV7-3 and TRBJ2-7; TRBD2 aligns across 10 bases. CDR3 protein: CASSLSSGSQYEQYF. Here the CDR3 DNA reads TGTGCCAGCAGCTTATCTAGCGGGAGTCAGTACGAGCAGTACTTC. Drawing the rest from reference TRBV7-3 and TRBJ2-7, the complete variable domain is GAGVSQTPSNKVTEKGKYVELRCDPISGHTALYWYRQSLGQGPEFLIYFQGTGAADDSGLPNDRFFAVRPEGSVSTLKIQRTERGDSAVYLCASSLSSGSQYEQYFGPGTRLTVT.